This entry concerns a single T cell receptor (beta chain). Authors' methods: How many nucleated cells were present was estimated from reference gene primer amplification. Measured with immunoSEQ multiplex PCR; TCRdb has only the in-frame clones, and not every one. V and J calls and clone size follow that table, whereas D and trimming were derived from the DNA. The sample comprises hundreds of thousands of clones, approximately 88% of which are singletons, and roughly 8% rests with the top ten. The record originates from a study of blood T cell repertoires in COVID-19. Across the study: Sites across the United States, Italy and Spain contributed samples from acute and convalescent COVID-19. Sources were T cells, B-cell-depleted T cells, or PBMCs; the material itself was cDNA or gDNA.

Seattle participants joined during active infection and were tracked over time. The CDR3 has 16 residues. With V trimmed by 5 bases and J by 1 base, 6 bases remained unmatched. Germline CDR1 and CDR2: MNHEY and SMNVEV (reference sequence). The clonotype comes from a woman aged 45-65 years with COVID-19, enrolled during active disease. Sequencing was done on a sample of peripheral blood. This chain links TRBV27 with TRBJ1-3, with 9 bases aligning to TRBD1. The CDR3 sequence: CASSGGTGISGNTIYF. The CDR3 nucleotides read TGTGCCAGCAGTGGAGGGACAGGGATATCTGGAAACACCATATATTTT.